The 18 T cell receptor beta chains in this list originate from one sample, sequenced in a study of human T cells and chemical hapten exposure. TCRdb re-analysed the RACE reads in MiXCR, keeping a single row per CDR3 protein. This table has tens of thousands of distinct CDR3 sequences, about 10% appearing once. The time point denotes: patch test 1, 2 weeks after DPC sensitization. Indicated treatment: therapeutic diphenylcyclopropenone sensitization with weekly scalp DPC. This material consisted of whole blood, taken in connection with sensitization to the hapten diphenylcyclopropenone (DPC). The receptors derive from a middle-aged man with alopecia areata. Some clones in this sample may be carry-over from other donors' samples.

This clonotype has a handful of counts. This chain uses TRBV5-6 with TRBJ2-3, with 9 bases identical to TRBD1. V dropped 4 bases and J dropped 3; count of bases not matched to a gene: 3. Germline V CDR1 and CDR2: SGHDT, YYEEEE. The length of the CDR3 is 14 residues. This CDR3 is CASSTQGATDTQYF. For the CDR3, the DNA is TGTGCCAGCAGCACACAGGGGGCGACAGATACGCAGTATTTT.

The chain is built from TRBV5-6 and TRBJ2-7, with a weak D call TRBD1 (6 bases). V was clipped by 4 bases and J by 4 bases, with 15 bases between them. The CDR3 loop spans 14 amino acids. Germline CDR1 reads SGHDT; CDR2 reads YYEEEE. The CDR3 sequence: CASSLNRAVYEQYV. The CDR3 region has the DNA TGTGCCAGCAGCCTGAACAGGGCGGTTTACGAGCAGTACGTC.

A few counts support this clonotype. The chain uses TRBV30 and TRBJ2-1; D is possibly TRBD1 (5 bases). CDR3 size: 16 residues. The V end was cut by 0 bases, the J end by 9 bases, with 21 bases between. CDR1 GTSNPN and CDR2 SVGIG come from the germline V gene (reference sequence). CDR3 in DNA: TGTGCCTGGAGTGTACGGGTCAGGGTCGCTAGTGGTGAGCAGTTCTTC. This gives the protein CAWSVRVRVASGEQFF.

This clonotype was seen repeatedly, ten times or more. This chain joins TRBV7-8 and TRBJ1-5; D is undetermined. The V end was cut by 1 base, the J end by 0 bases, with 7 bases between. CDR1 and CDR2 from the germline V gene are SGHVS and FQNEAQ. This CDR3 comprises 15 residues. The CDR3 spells CASSLDQVSNQPQHF. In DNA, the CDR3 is TGTGCCAGCAGCTTAGATCAAGTTAGCAATCAGCCCCAGCATTTT.

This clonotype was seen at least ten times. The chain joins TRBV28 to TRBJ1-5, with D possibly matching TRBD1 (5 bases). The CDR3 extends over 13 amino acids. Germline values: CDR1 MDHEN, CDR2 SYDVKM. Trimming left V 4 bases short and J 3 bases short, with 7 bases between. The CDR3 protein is CASSWGHNQPQHF. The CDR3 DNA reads TGTGCCAGCAGTTGGGGCCACAATCAGCCCCAGCATTTT.

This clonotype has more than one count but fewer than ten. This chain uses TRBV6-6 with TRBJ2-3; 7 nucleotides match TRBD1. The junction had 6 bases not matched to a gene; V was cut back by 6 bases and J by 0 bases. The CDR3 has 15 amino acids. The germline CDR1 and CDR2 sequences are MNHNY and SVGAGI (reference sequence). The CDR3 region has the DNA TGTGCCAGCAGCGAGACAGGGATTAGCACAGATACGCAGTATTTT. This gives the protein CASSETGISTDTQYF.

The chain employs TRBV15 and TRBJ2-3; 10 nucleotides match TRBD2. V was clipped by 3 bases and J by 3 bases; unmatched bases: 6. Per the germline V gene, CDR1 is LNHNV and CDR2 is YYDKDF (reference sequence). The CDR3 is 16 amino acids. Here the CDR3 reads CATSSLAGGGTDTQYF. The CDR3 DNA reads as TGTGCCACCAGCAGTTTAGCGGGAGGTGGGACAGATACGCAGTATTTT.

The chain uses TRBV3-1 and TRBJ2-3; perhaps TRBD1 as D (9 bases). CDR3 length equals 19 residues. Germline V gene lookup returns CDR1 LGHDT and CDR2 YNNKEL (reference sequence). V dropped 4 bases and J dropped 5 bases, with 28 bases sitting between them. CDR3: CASSRRQGETGGRGDTQYF. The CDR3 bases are TGTGCCAGCAGCCGAAGACAGGGGGAGACGGGAGGGCGAGGAGATACGCAGTATTTT.

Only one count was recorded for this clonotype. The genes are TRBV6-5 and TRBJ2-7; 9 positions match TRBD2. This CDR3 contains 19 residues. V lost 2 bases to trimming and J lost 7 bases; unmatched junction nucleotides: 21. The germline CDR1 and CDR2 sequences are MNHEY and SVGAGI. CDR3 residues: CASSYSRGSTSGPLREQYV. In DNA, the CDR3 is TGTGCCAGCAGTTACAGCCGAGGTTCTACTAGCGGGCCTTTGAGGGAGCAGTACGTC.

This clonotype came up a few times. In nucleotides, the CDR3 is TGTGCCAGCAGCTTAGGAGGAGGAACTCCGGCCCAGTACTTC. Protein product: CASSLGGGTPAQYF. V gene TRBV7-9 combines with J gene TRBJ2-5; possibly TRBD2 for D (5 bases). Germline CDR1 is SEHNR and CDR2 is FQNEAQ (reference sequence). This CDR3 is built from 14 residues. The V end was cut by 1 base, the J end by 9 bases, with 15 bases between. Drawing the rest from reference TRBV7-9 and TRBJ2-5, the complete variable domain is DTGVSQNPRHKITKRGQNVTFRCDPISEHNRLYWYRQTLGQGPEFLTYFQNEAQLEKSRLLSDRFSAERPKGSFSTLEIQRTEQGDSAMYLCASSLGGGTPAQYFGPGTRLLVL.

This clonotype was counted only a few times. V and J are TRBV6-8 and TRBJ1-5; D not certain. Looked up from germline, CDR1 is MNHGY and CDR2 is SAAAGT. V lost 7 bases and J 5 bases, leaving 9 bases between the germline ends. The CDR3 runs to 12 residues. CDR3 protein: CASTGGYQPQHF. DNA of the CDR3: TGTGCCAGCACGGGAGGGTATCAGCCCCAGCATTTT.

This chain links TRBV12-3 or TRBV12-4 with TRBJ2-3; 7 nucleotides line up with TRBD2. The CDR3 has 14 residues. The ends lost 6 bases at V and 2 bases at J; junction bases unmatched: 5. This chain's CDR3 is CASRPGLNTDTQYF. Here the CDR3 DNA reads TGTGCCAGCAGACCGGGACTAAACACAGATACGCAGTATTTT.

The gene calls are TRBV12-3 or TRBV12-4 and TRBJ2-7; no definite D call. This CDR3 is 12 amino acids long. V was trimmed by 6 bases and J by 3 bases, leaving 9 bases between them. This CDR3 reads CASRAGVYEQYF. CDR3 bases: TGTGCCAGCAGGGCAGGAGTCTACGAGCAGTACTTC.

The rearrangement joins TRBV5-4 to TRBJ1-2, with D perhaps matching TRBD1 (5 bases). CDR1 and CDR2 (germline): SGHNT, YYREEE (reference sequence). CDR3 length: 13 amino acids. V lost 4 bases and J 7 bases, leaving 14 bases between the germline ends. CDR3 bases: TGTGCCAGCAGCATCCAGGGTGCCGCTGGCTACACCTTC. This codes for CASSIQGAAGYTF.

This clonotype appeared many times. CDR3 protein: CASSLAGTRFTDTQYF. Written as DNA, the CDR3 is TGTGCCAGCAGCTTGGCCGGGACTAGATTCACAGATACGCAGTATTTT. The chain has TRBV5-4 and TRBJ2-3; 8 bases are shared with TRBD2. V gave up 0 bases and J gave up 2 bases; unmatched junction bases: 5. This CDR3 is 16 amino acids long. Germline V gene lookup returns CDR1 SGHNT and CDR2 YYREEE (reference sequence).

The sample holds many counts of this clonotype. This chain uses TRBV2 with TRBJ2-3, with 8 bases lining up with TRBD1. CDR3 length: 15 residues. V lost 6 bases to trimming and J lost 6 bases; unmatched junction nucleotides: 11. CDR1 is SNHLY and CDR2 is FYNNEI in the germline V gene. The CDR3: CASRFDRGLKDTQYF. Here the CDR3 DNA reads TGTGCCAGCAGGTTCGACAGGGGCCTTAAGGATACGCAGTATTTT.

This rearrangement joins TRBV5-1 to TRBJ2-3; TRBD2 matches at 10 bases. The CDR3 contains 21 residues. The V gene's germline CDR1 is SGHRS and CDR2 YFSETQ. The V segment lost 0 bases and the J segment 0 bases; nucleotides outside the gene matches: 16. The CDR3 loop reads CASSLDPYASGRSSSTDTQYF. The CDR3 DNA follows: TGCGCCAGCAGCTTGGACCCCTATGCTAGCGGGAGATCCTCTAGCACAGATACGCAGTATTTT.

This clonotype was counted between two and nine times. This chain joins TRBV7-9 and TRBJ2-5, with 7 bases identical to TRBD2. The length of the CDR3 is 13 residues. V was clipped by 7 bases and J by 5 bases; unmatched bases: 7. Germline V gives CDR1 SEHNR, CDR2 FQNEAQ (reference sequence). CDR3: CASTREGRETQYF. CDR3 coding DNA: TGTGCCAGCACGAGGGAGGGCCGCGAGACCCAGTACTTC. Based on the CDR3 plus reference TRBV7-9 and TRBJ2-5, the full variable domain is DTGVSQNPRHKITKRGQNVTFRCDPISEHNRLYWYRQTLGQGPEFLTYFQNEAQLEKSRLLSDRFSAERPKGSFSTLEIQRTEQGDSAMYLCASTREGRETQYFGPGTRLLVL.